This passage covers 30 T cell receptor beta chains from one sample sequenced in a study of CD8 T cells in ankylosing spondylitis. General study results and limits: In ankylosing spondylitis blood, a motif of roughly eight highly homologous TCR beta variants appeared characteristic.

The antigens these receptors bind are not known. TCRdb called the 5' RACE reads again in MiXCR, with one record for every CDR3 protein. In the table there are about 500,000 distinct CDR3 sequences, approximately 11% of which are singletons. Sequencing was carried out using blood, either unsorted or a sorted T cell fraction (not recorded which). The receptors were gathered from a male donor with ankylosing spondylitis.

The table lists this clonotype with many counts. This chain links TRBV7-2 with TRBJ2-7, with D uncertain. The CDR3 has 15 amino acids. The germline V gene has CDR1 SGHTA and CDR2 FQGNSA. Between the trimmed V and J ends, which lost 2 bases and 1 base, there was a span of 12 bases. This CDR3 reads CASSLSRQESYEQYF. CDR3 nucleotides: TGTGCCAGCAGCTTATCCCGCCAGGAGTCCTACGAGCAGTACTTC. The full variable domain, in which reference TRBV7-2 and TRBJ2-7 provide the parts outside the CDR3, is GAGVSQSPSNKVTEKGKDVELRCDPISGHTALYWYRQSLGQGLEFLIYFQGNSAPDKSGLPSDRFSAERTGGSVSTLTIQRTQQEDSAVYLCASSLSRQESYEQYFGPGTRLTVT.

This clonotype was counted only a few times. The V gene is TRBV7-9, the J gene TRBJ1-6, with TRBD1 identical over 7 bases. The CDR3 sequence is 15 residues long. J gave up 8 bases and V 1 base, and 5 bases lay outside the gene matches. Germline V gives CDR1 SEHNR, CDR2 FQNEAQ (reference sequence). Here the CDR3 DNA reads TGTGCCAGCAGCTTAGGGGGGACAGAACATTCACCCCTCCACTTT. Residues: CASSLGGTEHSPLHF.

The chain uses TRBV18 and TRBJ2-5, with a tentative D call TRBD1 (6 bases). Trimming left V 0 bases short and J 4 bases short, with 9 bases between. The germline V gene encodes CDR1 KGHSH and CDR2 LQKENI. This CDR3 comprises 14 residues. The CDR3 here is CASSPPLGGETQYF. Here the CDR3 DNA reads TGTGCCAGCTCACCACCATTAGGGGGAGAGACCCAGTACTTC.

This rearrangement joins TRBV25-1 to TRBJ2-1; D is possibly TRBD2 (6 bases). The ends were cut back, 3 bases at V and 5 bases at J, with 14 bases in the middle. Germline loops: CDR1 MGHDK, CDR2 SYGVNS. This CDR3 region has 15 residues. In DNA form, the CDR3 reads TGTGCCAGCAGTGACCCCGGGACTGGAAACAATGAGCAGTTCTTC. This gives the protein CASSDPGTGNNEQFF.

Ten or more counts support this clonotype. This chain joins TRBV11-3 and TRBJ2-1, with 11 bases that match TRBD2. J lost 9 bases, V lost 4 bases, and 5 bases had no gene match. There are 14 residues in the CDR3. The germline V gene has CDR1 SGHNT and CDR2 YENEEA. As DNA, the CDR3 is TGTGCCAGCAGCTCGATAGCGGGAGGGAGTGAGCAGTTCTTC. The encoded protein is CASSSIAGGSEQFF.

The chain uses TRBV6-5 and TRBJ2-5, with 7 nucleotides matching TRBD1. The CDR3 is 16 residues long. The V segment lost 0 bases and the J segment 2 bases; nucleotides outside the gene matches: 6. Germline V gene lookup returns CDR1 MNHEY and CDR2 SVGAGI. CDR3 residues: CASSYSKRGQQETQYF. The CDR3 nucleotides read TGTGCCAGCAGTTACTCGAAGAGGGGACAGCAAGAGACCCAGTACTTC.

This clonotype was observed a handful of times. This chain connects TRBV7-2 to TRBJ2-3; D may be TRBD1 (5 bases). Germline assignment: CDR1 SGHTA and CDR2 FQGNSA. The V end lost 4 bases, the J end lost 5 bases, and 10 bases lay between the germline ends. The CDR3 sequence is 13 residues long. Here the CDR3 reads CASSSQGVDTQYF. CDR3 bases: TGTGCCAGCAGCTCCCAGGGTGTAGATACGCAGTATTTT. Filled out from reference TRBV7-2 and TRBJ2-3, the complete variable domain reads GAGVSQSPSNKVTEKGKDVELRCDPISGHTALYWYRQSLGQGLEFLIYFQGNSAPDKSGLPSDRFSAERTGGSVSTLTIQRTQQEDSAVYLCASSSQGVDTQYFGPGTRLTVL.

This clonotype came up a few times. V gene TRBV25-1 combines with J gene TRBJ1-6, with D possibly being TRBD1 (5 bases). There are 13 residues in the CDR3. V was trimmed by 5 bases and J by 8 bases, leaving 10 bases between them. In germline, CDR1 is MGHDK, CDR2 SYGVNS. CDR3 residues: CASSTEGHSPLHF. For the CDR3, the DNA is TGTGCCAGCAGTACTGAGGGGCATTCACCCCTCCACTTT.

The CDR3 bases are TGCAGTGCTAGACCCGGGACTAGAGGTTGGGAGACCCAGTACTTC. Protein sequence: CSARPGTRGWETQYF. The J gene is TRBJ2-5, the V gene TRBV20-1; 8 bases are a match to TRBD2. The CDR3 covers 15 residues. Looked up from germline, CDR1 is DFQATT and CDR2 is SNEGSKA (reference sequence). V was pared by 2 bases and J by 5 bases, with 10 bases of the junction left unmatched.

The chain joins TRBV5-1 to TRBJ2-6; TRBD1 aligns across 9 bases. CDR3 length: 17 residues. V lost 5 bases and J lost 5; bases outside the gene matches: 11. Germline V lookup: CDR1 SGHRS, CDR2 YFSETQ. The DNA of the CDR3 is TGCGCCAGCAGGCCTACCCCCGGGACAGGGAGGGCCAACGTCCTGACTTTC. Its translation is CASRPTPGTGRANVLTF.

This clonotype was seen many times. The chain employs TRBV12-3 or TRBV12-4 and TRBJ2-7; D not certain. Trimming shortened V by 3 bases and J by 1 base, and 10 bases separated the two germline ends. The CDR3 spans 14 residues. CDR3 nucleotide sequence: TGTGCCAGCAGTTTTAGCTTTAGGTCCTACGAGCAGTACTTC. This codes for CASSFSFRSYEQYF.

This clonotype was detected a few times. CDR3 sequence reads: CASRTRTSGSTDTQYF. CDR3 DNA sequence: TGTGCCAGCAGAACAAGGACTAGCGGGAGCACAGATACGCAGTATTTT. The V call is TRBV5-4, the J call TRBJ2-3; 11 nucleotides match TRBD2. CDR3 length: 16 amino acids. Per the germline V gene, CDR1 is SGHNT and CDR2 is YYREEE (reference sequence). V gave up 5 bases and J gave up 0 bases; unmatched junction bases: 5.

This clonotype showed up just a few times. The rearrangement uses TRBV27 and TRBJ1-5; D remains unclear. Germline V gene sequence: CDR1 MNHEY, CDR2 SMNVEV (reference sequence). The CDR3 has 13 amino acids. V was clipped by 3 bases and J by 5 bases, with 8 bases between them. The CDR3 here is CASSLRVDQPQHF. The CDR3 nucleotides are TGTGCCAGCAGTTTGAGGGTTGATCAGCCCCAGCATTTT.

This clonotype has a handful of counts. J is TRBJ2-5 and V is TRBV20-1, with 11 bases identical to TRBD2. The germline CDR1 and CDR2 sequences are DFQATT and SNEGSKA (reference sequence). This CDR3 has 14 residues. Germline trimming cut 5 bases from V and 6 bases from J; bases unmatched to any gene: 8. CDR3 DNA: TGCAGTGCTCCACTAGCGGGAGTTTTGAAGACCCAGTACTTC. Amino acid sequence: CSAPLAGVLKTQYF.

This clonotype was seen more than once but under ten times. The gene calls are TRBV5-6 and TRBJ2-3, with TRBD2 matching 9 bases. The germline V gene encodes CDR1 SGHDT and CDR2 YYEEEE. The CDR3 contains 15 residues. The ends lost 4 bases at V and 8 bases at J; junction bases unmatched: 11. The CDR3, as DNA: TGTGCCAGCAGCCCCACGGGCGGGAGGGGAGGTACGCAGTATTTT. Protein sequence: CASSPTGGRGGTQYF.

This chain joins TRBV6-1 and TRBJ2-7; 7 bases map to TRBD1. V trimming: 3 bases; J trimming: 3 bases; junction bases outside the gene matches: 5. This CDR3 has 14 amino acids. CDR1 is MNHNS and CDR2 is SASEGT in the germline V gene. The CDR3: CASSEYGTVYEQYF. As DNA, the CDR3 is TGTGCCAGCAGTGAGTACGGGACAGTCTACGAGCAGTACTTC.

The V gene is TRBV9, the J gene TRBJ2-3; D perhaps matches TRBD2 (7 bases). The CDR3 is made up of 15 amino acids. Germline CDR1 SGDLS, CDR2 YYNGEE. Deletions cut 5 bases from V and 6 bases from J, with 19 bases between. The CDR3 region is CASRGGGAGLDTQYF. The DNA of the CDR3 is TGTGCCAGCAGAGGAGGGGGGGCGGGGTTGGATACGCAGTATTTT.

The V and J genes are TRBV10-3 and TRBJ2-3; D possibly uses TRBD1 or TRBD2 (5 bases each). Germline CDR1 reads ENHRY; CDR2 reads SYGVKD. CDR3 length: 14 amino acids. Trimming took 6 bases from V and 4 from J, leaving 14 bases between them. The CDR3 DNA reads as TGTGCCATCAGCCCCGGGACGAGAGCAGATACGCAGTATTTT. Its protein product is CAISPGTRADTQYF.

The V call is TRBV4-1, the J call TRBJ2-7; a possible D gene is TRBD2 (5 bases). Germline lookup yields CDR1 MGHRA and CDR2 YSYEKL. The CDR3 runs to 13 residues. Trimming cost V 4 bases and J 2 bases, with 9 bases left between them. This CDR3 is CASSPGVTYEQYF. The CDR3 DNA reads TGCGCCAGCAGCCCCGGGGTCACCTACGAGCAGTACTTC.

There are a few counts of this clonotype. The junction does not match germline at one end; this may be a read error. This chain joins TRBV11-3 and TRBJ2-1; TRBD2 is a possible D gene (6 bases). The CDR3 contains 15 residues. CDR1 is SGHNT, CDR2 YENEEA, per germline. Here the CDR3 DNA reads TGTGCCAGCAGCGTAGAAGCGGGCTCCTACAATGAGCAGTTCTTC. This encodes CASSVEAGSYNEQFF.

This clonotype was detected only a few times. The CDR3 region has the DNA TGCAGTGCTAGTACTGACTATACCATAGATACGCAGTATTTT. Translated, it gives CSASTDYTIDTQYF. The rearrangement joins TRBV20-1 to TRBJ2-3; tentatively, D is TRBD2 (5 bases). Germline lookup yields CDR1 DFQATT and CDR2 SNEGSKA (reference sequence). The CDR3 is 14 residues long. The ends were cut back, 3 bases at V and 5 bases at J, with 15 bases in the middle.

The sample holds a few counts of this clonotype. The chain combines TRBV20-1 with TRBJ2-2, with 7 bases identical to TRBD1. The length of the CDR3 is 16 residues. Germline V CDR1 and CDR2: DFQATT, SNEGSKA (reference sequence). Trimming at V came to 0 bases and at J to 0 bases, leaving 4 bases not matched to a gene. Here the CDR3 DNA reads TGCAGTGCTAGAGATGGACAGGTAGCGAACACCGGGGAGCTGTTTTTT. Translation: CSARDGQVANTGELFF.

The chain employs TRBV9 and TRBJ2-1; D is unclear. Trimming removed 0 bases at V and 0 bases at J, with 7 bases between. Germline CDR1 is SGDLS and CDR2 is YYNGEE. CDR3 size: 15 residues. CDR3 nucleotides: TGTGCCAGCAGCGTAGTCTCGAGCTCCTACAATGAGCAGTTCTTC. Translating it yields CASSVVSSSYNEQFF. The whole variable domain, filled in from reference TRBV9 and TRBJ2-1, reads DSGVTQTPKHLITATGQRVTLRCSPRSGDLSVYWYQQSLDQGLQFLIQYYNGEERAKGNILERFSAQQFPDLHSELNLSSLELGDSALYFCASSVVSSSYNEQFFGPGTRLTVL.

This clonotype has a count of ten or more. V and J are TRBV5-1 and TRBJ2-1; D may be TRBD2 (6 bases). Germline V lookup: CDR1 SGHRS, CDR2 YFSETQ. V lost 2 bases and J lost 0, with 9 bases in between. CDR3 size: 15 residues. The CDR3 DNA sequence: TGCGCCAGCAGCTTAATGACTAGCTCCTACAATGAGCAGTTCTTC. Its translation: CASSLMTSSYNEQFF.

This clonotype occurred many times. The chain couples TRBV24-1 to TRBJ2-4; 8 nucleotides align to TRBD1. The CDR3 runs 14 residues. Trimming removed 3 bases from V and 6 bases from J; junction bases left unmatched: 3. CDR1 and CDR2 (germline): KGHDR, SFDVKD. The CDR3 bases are TGTGCCACCAGTGATGGACAGGGAGTAAACATTCAGTACTTC. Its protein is CATSDGQGVNIQYF.

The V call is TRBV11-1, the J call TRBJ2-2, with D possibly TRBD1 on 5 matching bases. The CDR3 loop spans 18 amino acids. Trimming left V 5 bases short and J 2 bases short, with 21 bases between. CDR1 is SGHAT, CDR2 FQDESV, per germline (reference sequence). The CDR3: CASSTDPPERTNTGELFF. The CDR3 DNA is TGTGCCAGCAGCACTGACCCACCAGAGAGGACAAACACCGGGGAGCTGTTTTTT.

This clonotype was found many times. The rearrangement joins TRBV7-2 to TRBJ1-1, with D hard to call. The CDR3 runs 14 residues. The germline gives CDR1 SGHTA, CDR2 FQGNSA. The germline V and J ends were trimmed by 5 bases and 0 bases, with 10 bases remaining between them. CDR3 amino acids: CASSRYSLNTEAFF. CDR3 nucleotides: TGTGCCAGCAGCCGTTACAGTCTGAACACTGAAGCTTTCTTT.

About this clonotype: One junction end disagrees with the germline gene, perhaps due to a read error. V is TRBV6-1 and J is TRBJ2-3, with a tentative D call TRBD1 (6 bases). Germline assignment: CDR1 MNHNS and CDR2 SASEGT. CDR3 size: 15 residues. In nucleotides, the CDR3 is TGTGCCGGCAGTGAACTAACAGGGCTCACAGATACGCAGTATTTT. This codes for CAGSELTGLTDTQYF.

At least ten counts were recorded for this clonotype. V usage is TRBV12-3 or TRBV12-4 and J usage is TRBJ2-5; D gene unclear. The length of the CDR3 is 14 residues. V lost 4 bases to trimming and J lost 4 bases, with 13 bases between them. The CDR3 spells CASSYDGAPETQYF. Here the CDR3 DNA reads TGTGCCAGCAGTTACGATGGTGCTCCAGAGACCCAGTACTTC.

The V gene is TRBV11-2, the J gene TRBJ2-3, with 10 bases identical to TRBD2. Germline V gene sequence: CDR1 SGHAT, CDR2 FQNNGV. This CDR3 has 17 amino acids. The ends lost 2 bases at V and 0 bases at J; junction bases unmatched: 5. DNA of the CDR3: TGTGCCAGCAGCTTACTAGCGGGAGATCTTAGCACAGATACGCAGTATTTT. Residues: CASSLLAGDLSTDTQYF.